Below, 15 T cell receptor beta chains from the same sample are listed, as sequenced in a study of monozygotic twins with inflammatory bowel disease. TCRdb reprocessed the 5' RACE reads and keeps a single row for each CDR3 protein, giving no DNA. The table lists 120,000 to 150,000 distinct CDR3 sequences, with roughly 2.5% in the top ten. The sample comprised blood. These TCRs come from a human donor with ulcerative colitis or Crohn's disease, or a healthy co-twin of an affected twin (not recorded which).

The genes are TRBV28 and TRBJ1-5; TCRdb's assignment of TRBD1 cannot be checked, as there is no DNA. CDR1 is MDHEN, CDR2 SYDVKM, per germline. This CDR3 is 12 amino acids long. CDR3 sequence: CASRPAVQPQHF.

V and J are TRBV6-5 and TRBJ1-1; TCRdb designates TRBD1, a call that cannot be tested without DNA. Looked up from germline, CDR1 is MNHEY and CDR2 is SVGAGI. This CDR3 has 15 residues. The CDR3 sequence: CASSYSGGSNTEAFF.

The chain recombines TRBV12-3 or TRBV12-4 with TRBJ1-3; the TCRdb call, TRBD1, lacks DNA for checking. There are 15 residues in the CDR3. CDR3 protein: CASSKTVLSGNTIYF.

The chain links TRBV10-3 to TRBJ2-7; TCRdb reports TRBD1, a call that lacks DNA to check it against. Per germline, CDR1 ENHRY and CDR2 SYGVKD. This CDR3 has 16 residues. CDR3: CAISDPGRGLTYEQYF.

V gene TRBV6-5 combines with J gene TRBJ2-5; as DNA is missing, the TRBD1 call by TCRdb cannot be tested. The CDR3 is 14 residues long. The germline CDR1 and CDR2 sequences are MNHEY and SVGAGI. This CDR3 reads CASSYSGQEETQYF.

CDR3 protein: CASSILTASTDTQYF. This sequence joins TRBV19 and TRBJ2-3. CDR1 is LNHDA and CDR2 is SQIVND in the germline V gene (reference sequence). The CDR3 has 15 amino acids.

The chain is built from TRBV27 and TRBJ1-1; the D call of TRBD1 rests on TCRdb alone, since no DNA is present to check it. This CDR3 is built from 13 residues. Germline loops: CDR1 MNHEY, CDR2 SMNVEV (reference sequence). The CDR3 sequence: CASSLSGFTEAFF.

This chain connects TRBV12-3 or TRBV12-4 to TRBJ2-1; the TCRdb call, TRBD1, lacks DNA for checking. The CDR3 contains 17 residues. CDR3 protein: CASSGSWGGGTYNEQFF.

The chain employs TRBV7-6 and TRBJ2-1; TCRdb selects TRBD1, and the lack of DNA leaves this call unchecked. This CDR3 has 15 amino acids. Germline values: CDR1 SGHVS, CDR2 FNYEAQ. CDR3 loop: CASSYRGDRYNEQFF. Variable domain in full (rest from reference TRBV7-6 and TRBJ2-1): GAGVSQSPRYKVTKRGQDVALRCDPISGHVSLYWYRQALGQGPEFLTYFNYEAQQDKSGLPNDRFSAERPEGSISTLTIQRTEQRDSAMYRCASSYRGDRYNEQFFGPGTRLTVL.

The CDR3 reads CASSISGGTRYEQYF. The genes are TRBV7-9 and TRBJ2-7; TCRdb proposes TRBD1, but this gene call is untestable without DNA. The CDR3 length is 15 residues. Germline CDR1 reads SEHNR; CDR2 reads FQNEAQ (reference sequence).

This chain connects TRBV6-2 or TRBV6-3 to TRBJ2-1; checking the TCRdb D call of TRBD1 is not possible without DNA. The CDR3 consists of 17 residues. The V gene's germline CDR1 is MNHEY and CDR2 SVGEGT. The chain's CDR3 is CASSYLEGQGIYNEQFF.

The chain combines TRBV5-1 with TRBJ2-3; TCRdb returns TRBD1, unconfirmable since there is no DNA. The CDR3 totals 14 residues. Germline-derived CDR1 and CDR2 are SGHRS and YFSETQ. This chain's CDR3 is CASSSRGSSDTQYF.

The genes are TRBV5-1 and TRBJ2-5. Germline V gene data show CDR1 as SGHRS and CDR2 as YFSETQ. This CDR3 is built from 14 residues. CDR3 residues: CASSWGPTAETQYF.

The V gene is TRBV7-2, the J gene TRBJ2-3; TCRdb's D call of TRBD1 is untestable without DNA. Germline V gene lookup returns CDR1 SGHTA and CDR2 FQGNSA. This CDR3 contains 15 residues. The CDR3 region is CASSVYGTGPDTQYF. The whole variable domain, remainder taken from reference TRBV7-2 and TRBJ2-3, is GAGVSQSPSNKVTEKGKDVELRCDPISGHTALYWYRQSLGQGLEFLIYFQGNSAPDKSGLPSDRFSAERTGGSVSTLTIQRTQQEDSAVYLCASSVYGTGPDTQYFGPGTRLTVL.

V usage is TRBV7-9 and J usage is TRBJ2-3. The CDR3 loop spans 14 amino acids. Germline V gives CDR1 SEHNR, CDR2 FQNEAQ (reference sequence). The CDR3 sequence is CASSLAGRSDTQYF.